The T cell receptor beta chain described here comes from a study of cytomegalovirus exposure and HLA in healthy donors (TCRdb year 2017). Study-level background: An earlier analysis of fewer than 750 of the donors reported about 300 Gb of sequence data and 117 million unique TCR beta sequences obtained from 150 million to 200 million T cells. Approximately 300 gigabases of sequencing data and around 88 million unique TCR sequences made up an early release that covered several hundred HLA-typed donors. The genetic ancestry cluster associated with self-reported Caucasian donors included around four fifths of the roughly 410 genotyped donors. The study aimed to test whether cataloging public T cell receptors could reveal signatures of past pathogen exposure. Using immunosequencing, the study profiled T cell repertoires from 500 to 800 subjects and related those repertoires to cytomegalovirus serostatus. A separate validation cohort of about 110 different subjects was used in addition to the approximately 670-subject first cohort. To predict cytomegalovirus infection status, the study combined high-throughput TCR immunosequencing, statistical association of individual TCRs with disease status, and machine learning. A later analysis re-analyzed previously published TCR beta repertoires from several hundred donors and added high-resolution HLA genotyping to study TCR occurrence patterns. In the later analysis, no new phenotypic data were used to find candidate immune exposures; instead, reliance was placed on TCR beta sequences and their occurrence across donors. An earlier analysis of around 540 of the donors applied high-throughput TCR beta sequencing to assess whether each TCR beta V gene segment acted as functional or pseudogenic. Donor age, sex, ethnicity and CMV serostatus were compiled alongside the repertoire data. In a later genetic analysis, genome-wide SNP genotypes for about 55% of the roughly 700 donors were used, and that subset was treated as a discovery cohort. Every repertoire in the discovery cohort had been generated on one and the same sequencing platform. HLA typing covered class I and class II loci at four-digit resolution. The number of donors typed differed by locus, with roughly 620-630 for A, B, C, DRB1 and DQB1, more than 500 for DQA1, 600 to 610 for DPA1, and around 460 for DPB1. Because of strong linkage in the cohort, five DR-DQ haplotypes were treated as single units for association and clustering. On average, roughly 240,000 unique TCR beta nucleotide sequences were sequenced per donor among more than 350 genotyped donors of the cohort, with roughly 18% of those sequences being non-productive. Results and caveats for the whole study, not just this receptor: Cytomegalovirus status was reported to be diagnosed by the classifier with high specificity and sensitivity in both the original and validation cohorts. Because some donors lacked HLA typing at each locus, the association tests relied only on the typed subset. Linkage disequilibrium might explain the correlated functional status among segregating V segments, but an unknown experimental factor could not be ruled out. According to a later analysis, most CMV-associated TCR beta chains appeared to be HLA-restricted, and the HLA associations seemed to be driven largely by CMV exposure. A further reported finding was that TCR beta sequences accurately predicted the HLA-A and HLA-B alleles for most subjects in the first cohort. Assigning TCR associations to individual alleles was difficult when HLA alleles, especially DR and DQ, strongly co-occurred. This cohort had only TCR beta chains sequenced, and the lack of alpha or paired-chain data limited which features could be detected. Immune exposure information for the cohort was limited to CMV serostatus. While some public TCRs were present in many individuals, most TCR sequences turned up only very rarely across donors. In a later genetic analysis, a missense DCLRE1C variant was associated with V-gene and J-gene trimming of TCR beta chains, and the association was replicated in an independent cohort. According to a later genetic analysis, donors in an Asian-associated ancestry cluster had fewer N-insertions in productive TCRs than the approximately 710-donor mean. The 87-base-pair reads could not distinguish some IMGT-functional V segments, including TRBV6-2 and TRBV6-3, so those segments were excluded. A total of around 150 TCR beta chains were listed by the study as associated with cytomegalovirus. The authors suggested that the approach could potentially be extended to other disease states and immunological phenotypes. Roughly uniform sequencing depth across donors was assumed in presence/absence analyses, although this assumption may not hold. A later analysis found that TCR association rates varied across HLA loci, with DRB1 alleles showing the most associated TCRs and HLA-C alleles the fewest. In vitro tests confirmed that a few of the cytomegalovirus-associated TCR beta chains recognize cytomegalovirus antigens. A later analysis associated 15,000 or so TCR beta sequences with specific HLA alleles at a false discovery rate of 0.05. Compared with equally common non-associated chains, HLA-associated TCR beta chains in a later analysis were more clonally expanded and had lower generation probabilities. In an earlier analysis of approximately 590 of the donors, most TCR beta V segments appeared in productive rearrangements about 87% or about 30% of the time, broadly matching IMGT annotations. In a later analysis, several top co-occurrence clusters were reported to appear linked to parvovirus B19, influenza, CMV and Epstein-Barr virus. Because counts were too low, roughly 16 rarely observed V segments, including chromosome 9 orphons, were left out of the earlier analysis of 587 of the donors. The sequencing pipeline was judged likely to have produced a cluster of highly shared sequence variants as a technical artifact.

The cohort comprised 670 or so healthy bone marrow donors. All cohort members were sampled while nominally healthy, although unrecorded immune exposures were likely present. The donor tested CMV seronegative, placing the donor among the 350 or so seronegative members of the cohort. Each donor provided a peripheral blood sample, and peripheral blood mononuclear cells were used for TCR beta sequencing. Genomic DNA extraction from the blood cell samples was performed with the Qiagen DNeasy Blood Extraction Kit. The library was generated by the immunoSEQ multiplex PCR assay. A mixture of 60 forward primers for TCR Vbeta segments and 13 reverse primers for TCR Jbeta segments was used in the multiplex PCR. The CDR3 region of rearranged TCR beta genes was amplified from genomic DNA with a multiplex PCR assay. On the Illumina HiSeq System, the amplified TCR beta libraries were sequenced as 87-base-pair reads. In the authors' own workflow: A later analysis counted 65 million to 90 million unique TCR beta chains across the 550 to 700 repertoires, and about 10 million of these chains were shared by at least two donors. To remove PCR and sequencing errors, raw reads were error-corrected and collapsed into unique sequences using a nearest-neighbor algorithm that merged closely related sequences. Alignment of CDR3 sequences to IMGT reference sequences was used to assign V, D and J gene segments. For a sequence to be retained, a match of at least six nucleotides to both a V gene segment and a J gene segment was required. A rearrangement was called productive if the CDR3 had no stop codons and remained in frame with V and J, and every other rearrangement was called non-productive. Following IMGT convention, CDR3 was defined as the stretch from the second conserved V-encoded cysteine to the conserved J-encoded phenylalanine. Sequences without an unambiguous match to a single V gene segment were excluded from the earlier analysis of 450 to 650 of the donors. An earlier analysis of a few hundred of the donors classified V segments as functional when productive rearrangements were above 56.7% and as segregating when the standard deviation between donors was above 5%. A statistical classification framework was built for diagnosing cytomegalovirus status from the catalog of TCR beta chain sequences. A later analysis assigned V and J genes by comparing TCR nucleotide sequences with IMGT/GENE-DB human TR gene sequences. In a later analysis, CDR3 sequences and most-parsimonious VDJ recombination scenarios were assigned using the TCRdist pipeline. In a later analysis, each TCR beta chain was defined by its CDR3 amino acid sequence together with its V-gene family, and reads without a unique V-gene family were excluded. To address suspected cross-contamination and a sequencing artifact, a later analysis removed roughly 640 highly shared, low-generation-probability nucleotide sequences. In a later analysis, a clonal expansion index for each public chain was calculated from normalized within-repertoire ranks of inferred template counts. In a later analysis, generation probabilities were computed using a VDJ recombination model fitted to out-of-frame rearrangements, and the results were checked against IGoR. A later analysis scored TCR-TCR, TCR-HLA and TCR-CMV co-occurrence with hypergeometric tests, applying a repertoire-size bias correction to TCR pairs. To estimate false discovery rates, a later analysis permuted the HLA or CMV assignments 20 times. A later analysis grouped co-occurring TCRs with DBSCAN, adding TCRdist sequence similarity when clustering within HLA-allele-positive subsets. Repertoires with fewer than 30,000 or more than 120,000 public chains were left out of co-occurrence clustering, as were about 5 repertoires with anomalous nucleotide sharing. TCRdb obtained this table from immuneACCESS and retained in-frame rearrangements with V and J assigned. These tables miss some clones; where compared with another copy, unresolved V genes account for less than half of the shortfall, and the remainder is unexplained. V, J and clone size reflect that table, while D and trimming were determined from the DNA. This sample comprises approximately 190,000 clones, around 86% of them detected only once. The ten largest account for over 1% of the sample.

Concerning this clone itself: This receptor's antigen is unknown. No clone much larger than this one lies a single base away; base qualities are absent.

V is reduced by 1 base and J by 7 bases, leaving a spacing of 17 bases between them. As encoded in the germline V gene (reference sequence), CDR1 is LNHNV while CDR2 is YYDKDF. Including cysteine and phenylalanine, the CDR3 has 16 amino acids. The kept DNA is CDR3 alone, 48 bases in frame from the first base. The sequence is built from TRBV15 and TRBJ2-1; the D region possibly corresponds to TRBD2 (5 bases align). The receptor was derived from a man aged 25-45 years in good health and CMV-seronegative. The specimen sequenced was PBMCs. The sequenced DNA: TGTGCCACCAGCAGAGGAGGGAGCCGGAGTCTAAATGAGCAGTTCTTC. This gives the protein CATSRGGSRSLNEQFF.